This paragraph reports one T cell receptor beta chain. The CDR3 runs to 24 residues. Germline-derived CDR1 and CDR2 are MNHNS and SASEGT. With V trimmed by 0 bases and J by 0 bases, 20 bases remained unmatched. Repertoires were generated with immunoSEQ multiplex PCR, while TCRdb's copy carries only in-frame clones and drops some. Among 30,000 to 35,000 clones, roughly 87% were seen once, and the ten largest hold roughly 0.8%. These data originate in a study of T cells in narcolepsy. The sequence was collected from a human donor with narcolepsy. The sample was CD45RA- memory CD4+ T cells from PBMCs. This sequence joins TRBV6-1 and TRBJ2-4, with TRBD2 matching 13 bases. CDR3 sequence: CASSEAEPGLAGKQKRLAKNIQYF. DNA of the CDR3: TGTGCCAGCAGTGAAGCGGAGCCGGGACTAGCGGGGAAACAGAAGAGGCTAGCCAAAAACATTCAGTACTTC.